What follows are 9 T cell receptor beta chains derived from one specimen sequenced in a study of cytotoxic CD8 clonotypes in ibrutinib-treated CLL. Assay used: immunoSEQ multiplex PCR; TCRdb lists only in-frame clones, some missing. The sample yields fewer than 300,000 clones, around 76% seen once. The sample here was PBMCs, taken at disease progression, from a patient treated with ibrutinib. The origin of the receptors is a human donor with chronic lymphocytic leukemia.

This clone was recorded a few times. The chain employs TRBV5-1 and TRBJ2-1, with D unclear. Trimming left V 4 bases short and J 6 bases short, with 8 bases between. Germline V gene lookup returns CDR1 SGHRS and CDR2 YFSETQ. This CDR3 spans 12 amino acids. CDR3 sequence: CASSQVGNEQFF. CDR3 coding DNA: TGCGCCAGCAGCCAAGTGGGCAATGAGCAGTTCTTC.

This chain uses TRBV7-6 with TRBJ2-5, with a weak D call TRBD2 (5 bases). CDR1 and CDR2 (germline): SGHVS, FNYEAQ. Trimming removed 4 bases from V and 5 bases from J, with 14 bases in between. The length of the CDR3 is 14 residues. CDR3 nucleotides: TGTGCCAGCAGCTATTCGCGGGCTTCTGAGACCCAGTACTTC. Its translation is CASSYSRASETQYF.

V gene TRBV9 combines with J gene TRBJ2-5; 14 bases fit TRBD2. Per the germline V gene, CDR1 is SGDLS and CDR2 is YYNGEE. The CDR3 sequence is 17 residues long. V was clipped by 3 bases and J by 0 bases; unmatched bases: 4. The CDR3 coding sequence is TGTGCCAGCAGCGACGGGACTAGCGGGAGTCACCAAGAGACCCAGTACTTC. Translated: CASSDGTSGSHQETQYF.

This chain joins TRBV28 and TRBJ2-1; no reliable D call. The CDR3 is made up of 11 amino acids. The V and J ends lost 4 bases and 9 bases respectively, with 7 bases between them. CDR1 and CDR2 from the germline V gene are MDHEN and SYDVKM. As DNA, the CDR3 is TGTGCCAGCAGTTCCTTCCCTGAGCAGTTCTTC. Protein: CASSSFPEQFF.

V usage is TRBV27 and J usage is TRBJ2-7; TRBD1 aligns across 8 bases. The germline V gene has CDR1 MNHEY and CDR2 SMNVEV (reference sequence). The V segment lost 6 bases and the J segment 6 bases; nucleotides outside the gene matches: 10. This CDR3 contains 14 residues. In nucleotides, the CDR3 is TGTGCCAGCAGCGGGACAGGCACTCCTAGCGAGCAGTACTTC. It translates to CASSGTGTPSEQYF.

The chain employs TRBV19 and TRBJ2-1, with 11 bases matching TRBD2. The V gene's germline CDR1 is LNHDA and CDR2 SQIVND (reference sequence). V dropped 5 bases and J dropped 6; count of bases not matched to a gene: 9. The CDR3 is 16 amino acids. Here the CDR3 DNA reads TGTGCCAGTAGTTTATACAGGGGGACTAGCGGCAATGAGCAGTTCTTC. Protein sequence: CASSLYRGTSGNEQFF. The complete variable domain, with remaining parts taken from reference TRBV19 and TRBJ2-1, reads DGGITQSPKYLFRKEGQNVTLSCEQNLNHDAMYWYRQDPGQGLRLIYYSQIVNDFQKGDIAEGYSVSREKKESFPLTVTSAQKNPTAFYLCASSLYRGTSGNEQFFGPGTRLTVL.

As for this clone: Other DNA sequences in this specimen translate into the identical CDR3. This chain connects TRBV7-3 to TRBJ2-3; D perhaps matches TRBD2 (6 bases). This CDR3 region has 14 residues. Trimming took off 3 bases at V and 1 base at J, with 8 bases between the two ends. In germline, CDR1 is SGHTA, CDR2 FQGTGA. The CDR3 DNA is TGTGCCAGCAGCTTGGGACTCGGCACAGATACGCAGTATTTT. Encoded protein: CASSLGLGTDTQYF.

V is TRBV27 and J is TRBJ2-2, with unresolved D. V lost 8 bases to trimming and J lost 1 base, with 11 bases between them. Per the germline V gene, CDR1 is MNHEY and CDR2 is SMNVEV (reference sequence). The CDR3 is 14 amino acids. DNA of the CDR3: TGTGCCAGCCGACCCCCGCGGAACACCGGGGAGCTGTTTTTT. Translation: CASRPPRNTGELFF.

The CDR3 DNA reads as TGTGCCAGCAGCGTAGAAGAACGGGGCGAGCAGTACTTC. Translating it yields CASSVEERGEQYF. J is TRBJ2-7 and V is TRBV9, with D maybe TRBD2 (5 bases). The germline V gene has CDR1 SGDLS and CDR2 YYNGEE. The CDR3 loop spans 13 amino acids. Between the trimmed V and J ends, which lost 0 bases and 6 bases, there was a span of 10 bases.